The present T cell receptor beta chain was sequenced within a study of T cell repertoires in ileal Crohn's disease. Study information: About half of patients got postoperative therapy: about ten thiopurines, some 19 anti-TNF. From the surgical specimen's inflamed ileum, biopsies were taken as M0. Notes on the study in general: Compared with non-smokers, active smokers at surgery showed more clonal expansions. All patients with clonality above 26.8% had endoscopic recurrence.

Remarks on this clone: Its antigen is undetermined.

In germline, CDR1 is SGHNT, CDR2 YYREEE (reference sequence). This CDR3 is 11 amino acids long. With 6 bases removed from V and 1 base from J, the gap between germline ends came to 4 bases. Profiled with immunoSEQ multiplex PCR; TCRdb holds only in-frame clones, not every one. This table has 8,000 or so clones, about 82% appearing once. Time point indicated: inflamed ileum from the surgical specimen. The sequenced material came from ileal tissue. The sequence derives from an adult with Crohn's disease. This chain links TRBV5-4 with TRBJ2-5; D ambiguous. CDR3 sequence: CASTSQETQYF. For the CDR3, the DNA is TGTGCCAGCACCTCCCAAGAGACCCAGTACTTC. Using reference TRBV5-4 and TRBJ2-5 for the parts outside the CDR3, the full variable domain is ETGVTQSPTHLIKTRGQQVTLRCSSQSGHNTVSWYQQALGQGPQFIFQYYREEENGRGNFPPRFSGLQFPNYSSELNVNALELDDSALYLCASTSQETQYFGPGTRLLVL.